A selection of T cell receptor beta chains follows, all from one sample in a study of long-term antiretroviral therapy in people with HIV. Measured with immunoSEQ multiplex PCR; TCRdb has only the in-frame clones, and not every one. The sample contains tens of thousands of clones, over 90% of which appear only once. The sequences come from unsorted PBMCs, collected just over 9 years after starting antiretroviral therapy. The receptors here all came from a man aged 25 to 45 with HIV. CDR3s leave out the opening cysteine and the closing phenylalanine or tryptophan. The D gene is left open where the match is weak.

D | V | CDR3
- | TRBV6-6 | ASAGTAYGYT
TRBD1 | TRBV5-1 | ASSFGTASYEQY
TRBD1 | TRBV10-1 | ATKPGTADTEAF
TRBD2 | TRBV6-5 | ASSPAGGVYEQY
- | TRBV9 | ASRGVDSPNEKLF
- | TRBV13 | ASSLGTQYNEQF
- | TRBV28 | ASSEPGETREQY
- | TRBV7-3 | ASSTTGNSPLH
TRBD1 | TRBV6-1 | ASNQGQGIYEQY
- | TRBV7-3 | ASSSPGGTDTQY
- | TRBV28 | ASSFENEQF
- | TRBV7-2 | ASSLVEGSEAF
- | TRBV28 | ASIPSGDYNEQF
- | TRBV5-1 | ASSLAGGPRETQY
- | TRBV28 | ASTPLGQGSLLNTEAF
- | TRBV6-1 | ASEWDKKAF
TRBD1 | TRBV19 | ASSTSGTGALSGANVLT
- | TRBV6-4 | ASSDSPGWDTGELF
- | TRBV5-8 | ASSLGQGTTEAF
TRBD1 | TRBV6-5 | ASSPGQAYQPQH
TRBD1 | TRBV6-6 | ASLITGTEINSPLH
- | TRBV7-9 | ASSAPGEGNLYGYT
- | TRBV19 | ASSQGPGVFGELF
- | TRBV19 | ASSGQLRTDTQY
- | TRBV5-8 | ASSVGTERGRNEKLF
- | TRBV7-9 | ASSLDHKSPRDEQY
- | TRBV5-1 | ASSLTNTGELF
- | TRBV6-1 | ASSEAFRQVEQF
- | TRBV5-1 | ASSFGNTEAF
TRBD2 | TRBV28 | ASRSPGLTAGELF
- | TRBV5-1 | ASKETAGSGELF
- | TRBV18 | ASSPDGARWNTEAF
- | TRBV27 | ASGYRDQPQH
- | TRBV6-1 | ASGTDKGTEAF
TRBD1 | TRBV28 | ASSPGTGVTYGYT
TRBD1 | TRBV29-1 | SVERSGGITDTQY
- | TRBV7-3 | ASSAPGPGELF
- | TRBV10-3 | AISDRKSSYNEQF
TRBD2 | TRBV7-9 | ASTSLAGGTNTGELF
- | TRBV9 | ASSVAYRGGEQF
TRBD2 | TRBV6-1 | ASSEASGGYNEQF
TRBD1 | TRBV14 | ASSPDRAEKLF
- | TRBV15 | ATSWSMPGNQPQH
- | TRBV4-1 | ASSLITIGELF
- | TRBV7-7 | ASSVDKNTEAF
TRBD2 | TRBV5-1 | ASSLVLAGVNNEQF
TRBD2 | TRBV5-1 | ASSFRTSGKETQY
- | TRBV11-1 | ASSPNYEQY
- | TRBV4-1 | ASSIRGGVSYGYT